This TCR beta chain was captured in a study of blood T cell repertoires in COVID-19. The CDR3 runs 13 residues. Germline-derived CDR1 and CDR2 are SNHLY and FYNNEI. V lost 2 bases, J lost 4 bases, and 8 bases lay in between. As processed by the authors: Amplification from reference gene primers served as the basis for estimated nucleated cell counts. Sequencing was performed with immunoSEQ multiplex PCR; in TCRdb, only in-frame clones are kept and a portion is missing. The DNA gave D and trimming, while V, J and clone size come from that table. In the table there are 97,000 or so clones, approximately 82% of which are singletons.

The chain employs TRBV2 and TRBJ1-2; D unclear. The sequence derives from a man between 65 and 85 years old with acute or convalescent COVID-19. What was sequenced was peripheral blood. CDR3 region: CASSENSSYGYTF. The CDR3 nucleotides read TGTGCCAGCAGTGAAAATTCGAGCTATGGCTACACCTTC.